This passage covers 25 T cell receptor beta chains from one sample sequenced in a study of T-cell reconstitution after alpha-beta-depleted transplantation in children. As it was prepared, the TCRbeta library received unique molecular identifiers. From the PCR reads, TCRdb called clonotypes with MiXCR, one entry per CDR3 protein. The sample lists about 400,000 distinct CDR3 sequences; about a sixth were seen once. The material was PBMCs, mostly from graft donor cells, obtained 360 days after TCRalphabeta/CD19-depleted stem cell transplant. The source is a boy in the first two years of life who had a stem cell transplant for Wiskott-Aldrich syndrome, so the T cells may come from the graft donor.

The chain uses TRBV4-1 and TRBJ1-1; the match to TRBD1 covers 9 bases. Trimming cost V 4 bases and J 5 bases; bases outside gene matches: 2. This CDR3 has 13 amino acids. Germline values: CDR1 MGHRA, CDR2 YSYEKL. The CDR3 region has the DNA TGCGCCAGCAGCCGAGGGACAGGGACTGAAGCTTTCTTT. Its translation: CASSRGTGTEAFF.

Only a few counts were recorded for this clonotype. V and J are TRBV29-1 and TRBJ2-3; the D call may be TRBD1 or TRBD2 (6 bases each). Germline V lookup: CDR1 SQVTM, CDR2 ANQGSEA. V was pared by 4 bases and J by 6 bases, with 14 bases between. The CDR3 sequence is 13 residues long. DNA of the CDR3: TGCAGCGTTGCCCCACGGGGGCGGGATACGCAGTATTTT. It codes for CSVAPRGRDTQYF.

This clonotype was counted a few times. This chain uses TRBV5-1 with TRBJ2-6, with D perhaps TRBD1 (5 bases). Germline loops: CDR1 SGHRS, CDR2 YFSETQ. CDR3 length equals 18 residues. The germline V and J ends were trimmed by 5 bases and 0 bases, with 18 bases remaining between them. The CDR3 protein is CASSPPRALGSGANVLTF. In DNA, the CDR3 is TGCGCCAGCAGTCCCCCCAGGGCCCTGGGCTCTGGGGCCAACGTCCTGACTTTC.

The chain uses TRBV7-7 and TRBJ2-7; unclear D gene. Trimming cost V 2 bases and J 3 bases, with 11 bases left between them. Germline V gives CDR1 SSHAT, CDR2 FNYEAQ (reference sequence). The CDR3 is 14 amino acids. The CDR3 bases are TGTGCCAGCAGCTTACCCTTCGACGGCTACGAGCAGTACTTC. It codes for CASSLPFDGYEQYF.

A few counts support this clonotype. The gene calls are TRBV24-1 and TRBJ2-1; D is ambiguous. V lost 6 bases and J lost 2, with 7 bases in between. Germline CDR1 reads KGHDR; CDR2 reads SFDVKD. This CDR3 region has 13 residues. CDR3 region: CATSQTAYNEQFF. Written as DNA, the CDR3 is TGTGCCACCAGTCAAACAGCCTACAATGAGCAGTTCTTC.

This clonotype was seen a handful of times. This chain links TRBV5-1 with TRBJ2-1, with 9 bases identical to TRBD1. V trimming: 4 bases; J trimming: 9 bases; junction bases outside the gene matches: 8. CDR1 SGHRS and CDR2 YFSETQ come from the germline V gene. This CDR3 has 14 amino acids. The CDR3: CASSPDRGNGEQFF. The DNA of the CDR3 is TGCGCCAGCAGCCCGGACAGGGGAAATGGTGAGCAGTTCTTC.

The genes are TRBV7-8 and TRBJ2-7; D is unclear. V dropped 2 bases and J dropped 3 bases, with 8 bases sitting between them. Germline V gene sequence: CDR1 SGHVS, CDR2 FQNEAQ. CDR3 length equals 13 residues. CDR3: CASSLKDHYEQYF. CDR3 DNA: TGTGCCAGCAGCTTAAAGGACCACTACGAGCAGTACTTC. Full variable domain (missing parts from reference TRBV7-8 and TRBJ2-7): GAGVSQSPRYKVAKRGQDVALRCDPISGHVSLFWYQQALGQGPEFLTYFQNEAQLDKSGLPSDRFFAERPEGSVSTLKIQRTQQEDSAVYLCASSLKDHYEQYFGPGTRLTVT.

This clonotype was observed a few times. J is TRBJ2-1 and V is TRBV5-1, with 9 bases that match TRBD2. The germline V gene encodes CDR1 SGHRS and CDR2 YFSETQ. The CDR3 is 16 amino acids. The V and J ends lost 4 bases and 3 bases, in that order; junction bases with no gene match: 8. As DNA, the CDR3 is TGCGCCAGCAGCGTCGGAGATAGCGGGGGCTACAATGAGCAGTTCTTC. This gives the protein CASSVGDSGGYNEQFF.

This chain connects TRBV7-9 to TRBJ2-1, with TRBD2 identical over 7 bases. The germline V gene encodes CDR1 SEHNR and CDR2 FQNEAQ (reference sequence). V shed 3 bases and J 2 bases; nucleotides not matched to a gene: 7. This CDR3 spans 16 amino acids. The CDR3 sequence: CASSFEGLLTYNEQFF. CDR3 bases: TGTGCCAGCAGCTTTGAGGGACTACTAACCTACAATGAGCAGTTCTTC.

In its sample, this clonotype was seen a few times. The chain joins TRBV12-3 or TRBV12-4 to TRBJ2-5; the D gene could be TRBD1 or TRBD2 (7 bases each). Trimming stripped 6 bases from V and 7 bases from J, with 15 bases between. The CDR3 is 13 amino acids. CDR3 sequence reads: CASSPRGGVTQYF. The CDR3 DNA reads as TGTGCCAGCAGCCCCAGGGGGGGGGTGACCCAGTACTTC.

The chain joins TRBV4-1 to TRBJ2-2; D not certain. Trimming took 0 bases from V and 4 from J, leaving 15 bases between them. Germline V CDR1 and CDR2: MGHRA, YSYEKL. This CDR3 is 17 amino acids long. CDR3 bases: TGCGCCAGCAGCCAAGACGACCCCGGCTGGGGCACCGGGGAGCTGTTTTTT. Amino acid sequence: CASSQDDPGWGTGELFF.

This clonotype appeared a few times. The rearrangement joins TRBV2 to TRBJ2-5; D gene ambiguous. V lost 7 bases, J lost 2 bases, and 11 bases lay in between. Germline V gives CDR1 SNHLY, CDR2 FYNNEI. This CDR3 region has 13 residues. CDR3 DNA: TGTGCCAGCATGATCAATCCTCAAGAGACCCAGTACTTC. This codes for CASMINPQETQYF.

The chain is built from TRBV5-1 and TRBJ2-3; TRBD2 might be the D (6 bases). Germline V gene data show CDR1 as SGHRS and CDR2 as YFSETQ. The CDR3 extends over 18 amino acids. V was clipped by 2 bases and J by 9 bases, with 28 bases between them. CDR3 loop: CASSLKPGLLPTLGTQYF. The CDR3 nucleotides read TGCGCCAGCAGCTTAAAACCGGGACTGCTACCTACCCTAGGGACGCAGTATTTT.

This clonotype was counted only a few times. The chain combines TRBV12-3 or TRBV12-4 with TRBJ2-2; D might be TRBD2 (5 bases). The CDR3 sequence is 12 residues long. V was trimmed by 4 bases and J by 8 bases, leaving 8 bases between them. The CDR3 is CASSYGEGELFF. In DNA form, the CDR3 reads TGTGCCAGCAGTTATGGGGAGGGGGAGCTGTTTTTT.

This clonotype was observed a few times. The CDR3 nucleotides are TGTGCCAGCAGTTACTCGAAGCTCTCTGGGGCCAACGTCCTGACTTTC. Translated: CASSYSKLSGANVLTF. The chain combines TRBV6-5 with TRBJ2-6; unclear D gene. The CDR3 has 16 amino acids. CDR1 is MNHEY and CDR2 is SVGAGI in the germline V gene. The germline V and J ends were trimmed by 0 bases and 0 bases, with 6 bases remaining between them.

The chain recombines TRBV4-2 with TRBJ2-2; unclear D gene. The CDR3 is 17 residues long. Trimming stripped 1 base from V and 7 bases from J, with 19 bases between. Germline CDR1 reads LGHNA; CDR2 reads YNFKEQ. The chain's CDR3 is CASSQAVFLGPGGELFF. The DNA of the CDR3 is TGTGCCAGCAGCCAAGCGGTATTTCTCGGGCCGGGCGGGGAGCTGTTTTTT.

The chain carries TRBV4-3 and TRBJ2-2; the D gene is possibly TRBD1 (5 bases). This CDR3 comprises 16 residues. V was pared by 0 bases and J by 5 bases, with 13 bases between. Germline V gene data show CDR1 as LGHNA and CDR2 as YSLEER. The DNA of the CDR3 is TGCGCCAGCAGCCAAGAGCCAGGGCCAGGGACCGGGGAGCTGTTTTTT. Its translation: CASSQEPGPGTGELFF.

This clonotype was observed a few times. V usage is TRBV29-1 and J usage is TRBJ2-4; D unresolved. The CDR3 consists of 14 residues. In germline, CDR1 is SQVTM, CDR2 ANQGSEA. V lost 4 bases to trimming and J lost 0 bases, with 10 bases between them. CDR3 protein: CSVAEPLAKNIQYF. In DNA, the CDR3 is TGCAGCGTTGCAGAACCTCTAGCCAAAAACATTCAGTACTTC.

The chain has TRBV25-1 and TRBJ2-1; no firm D call. Per the germline V gene, CDR1 is MGHDK and CDR2 is SYGVNS. V lost 7 bases, J lost 0 bases, and 7 bases lay in between. The CDR3 covers 13 residues. For the CDR3, the DNA is TGTGCCAGCAACTCCTACTCCTACAATGAGCAGTTCTTC. This sequence encodes CASNSYSYNEQFF.

This chain uses TRBV18 with TRBJ2-5; 8 nucleotides match TRBD2. Trimming removed 1 base from V and 5 bases from J; junction bases left unmatched: 9. CDR1 and CDR2 from the germline V gene are KGHSH and LQKENI. The CDR3 contains 16 residues. CDR3 nucleotide sequence: TGTGCCAGCTCACCACGGATAGCGGGGTTCGAGGAGACCCAGTACTTC. Encoded protein: CASSPRIAGFEETQYF.

This clonotype was picked up a small number of times. The chain uses TRBV20-1 and TRBJ2-5; D may match TRBD1 or TRBD2 (5 bases each). Trimming cost V 5 bases and J 1 base, with 17 bases left between them. The CDR3 runs 15 residues. Germline V CDR1 and CDR2: DFQATT, SNEGSKA (reference sequence). CDR3 sequence reads: CSASSPLDSQETQYF. As DNA, the CDR3 is TGCAGTGCTTCTAGCCCCCTCGACAGCCAAGAGACCCAGTACTTC.

This clonotype showed up just a few times. The chain couples TRBV7-8 to TRBJ2-2; 7 bases are shared with TRBD2. Germline V lookup: CDR1 SGHVS, CDR2 FQNEAQ. The CDR3 extends over 18 amino acids. Trimming removed 4 bases from V and 3 bases from J; junction bases left unmatched: 14. The chain's CDR3 is CASSSRLSIAGDTGELFF. In DNA, the CDR3 is TGTGCCAGCAGCTCCCGACTTAGTATAGCGGGCGACACCGGGGAGCTGTTTTTT.

This clonotype has just a few counts. This chain connects TRBV20-1 to TRBJ1-6; D uncertain. CDR1 DFQATT and CDR2 SNEGSKA come from the germline V gene (reference sequence). CDR3 length equals 14 residues. Trimming removed 0 bases from V and 8 bases from J, with 11 bases in between. The CDR3 nucleotides are TGCAGTGCTAGAGATTCCGGGAGGGATTCACCCCTCCACTTT. This gives the protein CSARDSGRDSPLHF.

The chain is built from TRBV5-1 and TRBJ2-5; 9 bases map to TRBD2. V shed 4 bases, J shed 1 base, and the junction held 11 bases outside the gene matches. The V gene's germline CDR1 is SGHRS and CDR2 YFSETQ. The CDR3 covers 17 residues. The CDR3 DNA reads TGCGCCAGCAGCCCCCCGGTGACTAGCGGAGCCCAAGAGACCCAGTACTTC. Encoded protein: CASSPPVTSGAQETQYF.

The chain couples TRBV24-1 to TRBJ2-7; D could derive from TRBD1 or TRBD2 (5 bases each). Between the trimmed V and J ends, which lost 8 bases and 5 bases, there was a span of 21 bases. The germline CDR1 and CDR2 sequences are KGHDR and SFDVKD. CDR3 length equals 15 residues. The CDR3 coding sequence is TGTGCCACCAACCCAAGGGGTCCCGGGAACGACGAGCAGTACTTC. This encodes CATNPRGPGNDEQYF.